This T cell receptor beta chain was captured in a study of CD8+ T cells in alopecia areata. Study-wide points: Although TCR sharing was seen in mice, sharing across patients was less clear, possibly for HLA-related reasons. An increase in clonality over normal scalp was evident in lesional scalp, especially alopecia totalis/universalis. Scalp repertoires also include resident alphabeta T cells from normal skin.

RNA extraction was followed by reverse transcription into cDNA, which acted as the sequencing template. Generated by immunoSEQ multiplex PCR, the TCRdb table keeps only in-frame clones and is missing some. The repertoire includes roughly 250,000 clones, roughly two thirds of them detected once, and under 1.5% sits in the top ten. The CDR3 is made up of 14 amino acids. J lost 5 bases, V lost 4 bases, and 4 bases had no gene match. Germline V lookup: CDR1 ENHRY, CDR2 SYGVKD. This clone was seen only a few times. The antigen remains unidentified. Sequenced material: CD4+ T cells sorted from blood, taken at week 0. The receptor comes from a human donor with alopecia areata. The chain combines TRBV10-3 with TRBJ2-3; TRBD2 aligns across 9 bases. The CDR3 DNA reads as TGTGCCATCAGTGGCGGGGGGGCCGTAGATACGCAGTATTTT. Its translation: CAISGGGAVDTQYF.